This T cell receptor (beta chain) was recorded in a study of cytomegalovirus exposure and HLA in healthy donors. Overall study results and limits: Most of the CMV-associated TCR beta chains (in a later analysis) appeared to be HLA-restricted. By HLA locus, TCR association rates varied in a later analysis, with DRB1 showing the most and HLA-C the fewest.

With 60 Vbeta and 13 Jbeta primers, the PCR was carried out. Here immunoSEQ multiplex PCR was the method, and the copy in TCRdb shows in-frame clones only, minus some. There are 230,000 or so clones in the sample; over 90% occur only once, and 1.7% lies in the top ten. This CDR3 has 18 residues. CDR1 and CDR2 (germline): SSHAT, FNYEAQ (reference sequence). Worth noting for this clone: Its specificity is not known. At one end the junction does not follow the germline gene, possibly because of a read error.

The chain couples TRBV7-7 to TRBJ2-2, with 7 bases lining up with TRBD2. Sequencing was done on a sample of PBMCs. The clonotype originates from a girl aged 2 to 9 in good health and CMV-seronegative. CDR3 bases: TGTGCTAGCAGCTTAGCAGGTCCAGCGGGGCTTAACACCGGGGAGCTGTTTTTT. Protein sequence: CASSLAGPAGLNTGELFF.